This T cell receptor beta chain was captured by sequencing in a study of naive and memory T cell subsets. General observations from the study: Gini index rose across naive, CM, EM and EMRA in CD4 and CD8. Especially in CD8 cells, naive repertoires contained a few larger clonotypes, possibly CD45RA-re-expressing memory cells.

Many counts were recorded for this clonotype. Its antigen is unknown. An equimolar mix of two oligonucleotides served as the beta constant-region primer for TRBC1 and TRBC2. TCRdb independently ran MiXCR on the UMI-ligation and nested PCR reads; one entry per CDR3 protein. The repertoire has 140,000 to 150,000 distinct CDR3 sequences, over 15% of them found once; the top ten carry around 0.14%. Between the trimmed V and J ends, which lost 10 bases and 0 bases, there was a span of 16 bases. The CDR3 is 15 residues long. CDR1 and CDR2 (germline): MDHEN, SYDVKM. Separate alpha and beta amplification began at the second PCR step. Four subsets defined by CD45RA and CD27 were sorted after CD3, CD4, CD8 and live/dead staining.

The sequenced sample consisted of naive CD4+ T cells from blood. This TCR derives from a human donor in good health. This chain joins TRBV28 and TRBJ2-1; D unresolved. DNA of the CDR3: TGTGCCATTACCCCAGGCGGAAGCTCCTACAATGAGCAGTTCTTC. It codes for CAITPGGSSYNEQFF.